The present T cell receptor beta chain was sequenced within a study of cytomegalovirus exposure and HLA in healthy donors. Libraries were prepared by immunoSEQ multiplex PCR; TCRdb keeps only in-frame clonotypes and omits some of them. The sample lists about 65,000 clones; about 92% were seen once. This CDR3 is built from 13 residues. V lost 3 bases and J lost 5, with 10 bases in between. Germline V CDR1 and CDR2: MNHEY, SMNVEV (reference sequence). Note on this clone: Its antigen is not known.

Study-wide results and caveats: The study found most TCR sequences rare, yet found some public TCRs in many donors. The listing of fewer than 200 TCR beta chains classed them as cytomegalovirus-associated. According to a subsequent analysis, TCR clusters from the first cohort were inclined to appear together in the 110 or so validation repertoires.

The material sequenced was PBMCs. The V call is TRBV27, the J call TRBJ1-1, with D maybe TRBD1 (6 bases). The TCR originated in a young woman in good health and CMV-seronegative. This chain's CDR3 is CASSFTQGTEAFF. CDR3 in DNA: TGTGCCAGCAGTTTCACTCAGGGGACTGAAGCTTTCTTT.